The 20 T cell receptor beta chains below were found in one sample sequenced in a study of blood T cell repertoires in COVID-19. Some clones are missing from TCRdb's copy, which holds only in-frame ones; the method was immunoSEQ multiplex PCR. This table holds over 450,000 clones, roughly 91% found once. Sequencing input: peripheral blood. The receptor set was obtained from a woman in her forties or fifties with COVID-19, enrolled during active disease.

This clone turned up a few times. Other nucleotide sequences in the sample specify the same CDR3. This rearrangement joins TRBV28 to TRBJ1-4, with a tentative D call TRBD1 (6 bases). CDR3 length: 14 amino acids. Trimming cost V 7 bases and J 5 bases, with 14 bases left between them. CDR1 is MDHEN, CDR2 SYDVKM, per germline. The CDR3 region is CASTLTGVNEKLFF. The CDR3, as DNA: TGTGCCAGCACCTTGACAGGTGTAAATGAAAAACTGTTTTTT.

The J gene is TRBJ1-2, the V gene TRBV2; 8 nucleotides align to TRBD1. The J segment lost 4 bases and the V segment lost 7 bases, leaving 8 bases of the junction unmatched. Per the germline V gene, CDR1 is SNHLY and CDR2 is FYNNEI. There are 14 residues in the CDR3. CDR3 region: CASNRGYGTYGYTF. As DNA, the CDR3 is TGTGCCAGCAACAGGGGGTACGGTACCTATGGCTACACCTTC.

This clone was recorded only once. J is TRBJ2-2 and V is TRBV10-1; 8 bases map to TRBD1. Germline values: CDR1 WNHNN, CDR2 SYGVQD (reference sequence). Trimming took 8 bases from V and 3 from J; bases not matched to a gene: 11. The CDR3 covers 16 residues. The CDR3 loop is CASSGGPDGYTGELFF. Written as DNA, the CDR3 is TGCGCCAGCTCAGGGGGCCCGGACGGTTACACCGGGGAGCTGTTTTTT.

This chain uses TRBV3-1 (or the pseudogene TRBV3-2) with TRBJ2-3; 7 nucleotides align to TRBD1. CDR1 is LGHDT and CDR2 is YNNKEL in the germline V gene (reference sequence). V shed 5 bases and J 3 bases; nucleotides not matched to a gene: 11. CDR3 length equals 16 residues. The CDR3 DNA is TGTGCCAGCAGCAAACAGGGGTTTGGGGCTACAGATACGCAGTATTTT. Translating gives CASSKQGFGATDTQYF.

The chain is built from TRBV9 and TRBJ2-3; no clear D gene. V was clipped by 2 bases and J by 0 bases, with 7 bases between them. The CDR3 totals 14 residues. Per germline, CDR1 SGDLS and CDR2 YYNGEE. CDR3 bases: TGTGCCAGCAGCGTCCTCTCTAGCACAGATACGCAGTATTTT. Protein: CASSVLSSTDTQYF. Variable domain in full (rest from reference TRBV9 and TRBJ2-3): DSGVTQTPKHLITATGQRVTLRCSPRSGDLSVYWYQQSLDQGLQFLIQYYNGEERAKGNILERFSAQQFPDLHSELNLSSLELGDSALYFCASSVLSSTDTQYFGPGTRLTVL.

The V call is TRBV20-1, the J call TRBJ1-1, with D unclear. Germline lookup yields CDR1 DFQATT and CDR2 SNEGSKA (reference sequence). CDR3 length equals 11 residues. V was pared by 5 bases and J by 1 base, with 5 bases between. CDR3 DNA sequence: TGCAGTGCTGGGAGGAACACTGAAGCTTTCTTT. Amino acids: CSAGRNTEAFF.

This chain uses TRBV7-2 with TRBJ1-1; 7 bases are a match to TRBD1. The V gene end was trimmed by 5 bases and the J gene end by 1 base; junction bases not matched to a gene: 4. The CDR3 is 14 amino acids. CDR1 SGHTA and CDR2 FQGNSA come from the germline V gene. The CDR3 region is CASSTRQGNTEAFF. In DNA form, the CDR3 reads TGTGCCAGCAGCACGAGACAGGGGAACACTGAAGCTTTCTTT.

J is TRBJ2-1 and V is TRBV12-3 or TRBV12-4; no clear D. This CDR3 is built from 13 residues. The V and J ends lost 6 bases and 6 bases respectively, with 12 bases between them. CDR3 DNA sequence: TGTGCCAGCAGGCTCGACGCGGTCAATGAGCAGTTCTTC. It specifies CASRLDAVNEQFF.

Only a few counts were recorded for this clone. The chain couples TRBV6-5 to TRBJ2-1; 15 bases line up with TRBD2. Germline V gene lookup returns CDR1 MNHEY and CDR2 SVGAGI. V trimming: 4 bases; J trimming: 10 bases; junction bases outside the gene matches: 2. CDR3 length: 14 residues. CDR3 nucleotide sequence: TGTGCCAGCAGTTGGACTAGCGGGGGGGGAGAGCAGTTCTTC. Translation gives CASSWTSGGGEQFF.

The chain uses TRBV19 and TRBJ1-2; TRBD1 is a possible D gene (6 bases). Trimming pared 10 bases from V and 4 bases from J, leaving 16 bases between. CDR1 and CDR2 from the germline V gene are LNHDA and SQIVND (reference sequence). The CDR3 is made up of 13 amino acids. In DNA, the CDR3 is TGTGCCATAACGCAGGGGTCCCCCTATGGCTACACCTTC. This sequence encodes CAITQGSPYGYTF. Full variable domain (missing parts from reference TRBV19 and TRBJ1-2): DGGITQSPKYLFRKEGQNVTLSCEQNLNHDAMYWYRQDPGQGLRLIYYSQIVNDFQKGDIAEGYSVSREKKESFPLTVTSAQKNPTAFYLCAITQGSPYGYTFGSGTRLTVV.

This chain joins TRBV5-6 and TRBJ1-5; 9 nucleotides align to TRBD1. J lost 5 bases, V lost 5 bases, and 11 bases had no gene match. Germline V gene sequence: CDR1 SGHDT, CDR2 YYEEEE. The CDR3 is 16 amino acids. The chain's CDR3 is CASSRTGEFSHQPQHF. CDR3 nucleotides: TGTGCCAGCAGTCGGACAGGGGAATTTTCGCATCAGCCCCAGCATTTT.

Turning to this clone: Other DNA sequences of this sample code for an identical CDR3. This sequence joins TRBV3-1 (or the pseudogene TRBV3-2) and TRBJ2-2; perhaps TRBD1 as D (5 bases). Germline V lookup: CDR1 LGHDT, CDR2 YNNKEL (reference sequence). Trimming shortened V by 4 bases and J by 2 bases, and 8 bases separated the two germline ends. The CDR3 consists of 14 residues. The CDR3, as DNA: TGTGCCAGCAGCCCAAGGGGTAACACCGGGGAGCTGTTTTTT. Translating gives CASSPRGNTGELFF.

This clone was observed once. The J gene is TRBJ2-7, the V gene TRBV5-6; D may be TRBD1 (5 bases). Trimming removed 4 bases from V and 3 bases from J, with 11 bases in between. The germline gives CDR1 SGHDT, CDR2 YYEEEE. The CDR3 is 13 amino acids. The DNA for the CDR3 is TGTGCCAGCAGCGACCCACAGGACTACGAGCAGTACTTC. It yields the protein CASSDPQDYEQYF.

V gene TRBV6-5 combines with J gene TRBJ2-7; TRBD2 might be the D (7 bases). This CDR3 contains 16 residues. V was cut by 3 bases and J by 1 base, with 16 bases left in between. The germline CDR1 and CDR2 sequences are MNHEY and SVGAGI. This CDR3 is CASSYPKRGGSYEQYF. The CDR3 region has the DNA TGTGCCAGCAGTTATCCAAAGAGGGGGGGATCCTACGAGCAGTACTTC.

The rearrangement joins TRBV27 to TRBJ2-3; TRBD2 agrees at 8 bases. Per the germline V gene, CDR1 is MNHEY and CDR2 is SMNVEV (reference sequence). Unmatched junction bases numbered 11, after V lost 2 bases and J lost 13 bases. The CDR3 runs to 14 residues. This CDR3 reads CASSLLRTSMWKYF. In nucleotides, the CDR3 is TGTGCCAGCAGTTTACTAAGGACTAGCATGTGGAAGTATTTT.

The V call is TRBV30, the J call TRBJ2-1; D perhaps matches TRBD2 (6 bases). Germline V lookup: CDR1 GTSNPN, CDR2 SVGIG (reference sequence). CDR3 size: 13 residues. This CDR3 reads CARSWGVYNEQFF. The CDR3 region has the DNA TGTGCTCGTTCTTGGGGGGTATACAATGAGCAGTTCTTC.

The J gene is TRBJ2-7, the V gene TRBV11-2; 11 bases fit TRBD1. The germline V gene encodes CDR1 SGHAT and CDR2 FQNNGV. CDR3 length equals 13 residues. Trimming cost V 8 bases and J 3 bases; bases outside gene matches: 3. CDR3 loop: CASGDRGNYEQYF. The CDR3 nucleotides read TGTGCCAGCGGGGACAGGGGGAACTACGAGCAGTACTTC.

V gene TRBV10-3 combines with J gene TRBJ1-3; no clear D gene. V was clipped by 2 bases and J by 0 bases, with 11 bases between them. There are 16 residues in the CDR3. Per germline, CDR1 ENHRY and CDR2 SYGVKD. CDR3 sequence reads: CAISEENTRSGNTIYF. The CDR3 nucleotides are TGTGCCATCAGTGAGGAAAACACCCGCTCTGGAAACACCATATATTTT.

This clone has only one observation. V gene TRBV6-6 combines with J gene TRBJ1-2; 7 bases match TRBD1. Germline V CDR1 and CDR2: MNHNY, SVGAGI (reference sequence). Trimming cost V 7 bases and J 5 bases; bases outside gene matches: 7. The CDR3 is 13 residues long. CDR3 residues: CASTPTGTYGYTF. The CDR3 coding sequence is TGTGCCAGCACCCCGACAGGGACATATGGCTACACCTTC.

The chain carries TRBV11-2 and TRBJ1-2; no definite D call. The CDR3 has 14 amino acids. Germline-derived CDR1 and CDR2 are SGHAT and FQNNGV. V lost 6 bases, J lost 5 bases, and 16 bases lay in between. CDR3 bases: TGTGCCAGCAGTCCCGGACTGGAACGGTATGGCTACACCTTC. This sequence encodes CASSPGLERYGYTF. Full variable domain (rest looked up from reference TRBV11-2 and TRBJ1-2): EAGVAQSPRYKIIEKRQSVAFWCNPISGHATLYWYQQILGQGPKLLIQFQNNGVVDDSQLPKDRFSAERLKGVDSTLKIQPAKLEDSAVYLCASSPGLERYGYTFGSGTRLTVV.